The 31 T cell receptor beta chains listed next were all sequenced from one sample in a study of human T cells and chemical hapten exposure. Each CDR3 protein is one row after TCRdb ran MiXCR on the RACE reads. The repertoire holds 280,000 or so distinct CDR3 sequences, with approximately 7.5% as singletons. The time point: pre-sensitization, week 0. Indicated treatment: therapeutic diphenylcyclopropenone sensitization with weekly scalp DPC. The sequencing here drew on whole blood, taken in connection with sensitization to the hapten diphenylcyclopropenone (DPC). These receptors all stem from a man aged 18 to 30 with alopecia areata. Some clones in this sample may be carry-over from other donors' samples.

The sample holds a few counts of this clonotype. This chain links TRBV20-1 with TRBJ2-1; TRBD2 is a possible D gene (6 bases). This CDR3 is 14 amino acids long. The V end lost 3 bases, the J end lost 2 bases, and 11 bases lay between the germline ends. Germline lookup yields CDR1 DFQATT and CDR2 SNEGSKA (reference sequence). DNA for the CDR3: TGCAGTGCTAGGTATAGCGGCGCCTACAATGAGCAGTTCTTC. Its protein product is CSARYSGAYNEQFF.

Only a few counts were recorded for this clonotype. J is TRBJ1-5 and V is TRBV7-9, with D possibly matching TRBD1 (5 bases). Germline V gene data show CDR1 as SEHNR and CDR2 as FQNEAQ (reference sequence). This CDR3 region has 14 residues. V was clipped by 1 base and J by 7 bases, with 11 bases between them. CDR3 in DNA: TGTGCCAGCAGCTTAGGGGACGCAACCCAGCCCCAGCATTTT. This sequence encodes CASSLGDATQPQHF.

This clonotype was seen only a few times. CDR3 in DNA: TGTGCCAGCAGCCGAGGGACAGCGGATGAAAAACTGTTTTTT. Protein sequence: CASSRGTADEKLFF. J is TRBJ1-4 and V is TRBV6-5; 7 bases line up with TRBD1. V gave up 6 bases and J gave up 6 bases; unmatched junction bases: 7. Germline CDR1 reads MNHEY; CDR2 reads SVGAGI. This CDR3 region has 14 residues.

V is TRBV4-3 and J is TRBJ1-5, with D hard to call. From germline, CDR1 is LGHNA and CDR2 YSLEER. V lost 0 bases, J lost 5 bases, and 11 bases lay in between. The CDR3 extends over 15 amino acids. CDR3 residues: CASSQDFSGHQPQHF. CDR3 bases: TGCGCCAGCAGCCAAGATTTTTCCGGCCATCAGCCCCAGCATTTT.

This clonotype showed up just a few times. The rearrangement uses TRBV2 and TRBJ2-7; 7 bases line up with TRBD2. With V trimmed by 3 bases and J by 5 bases, 7 bases remained unmatched. Germline loops: CDR1 SNHLY, CDR2 FYNNEI. CDR3 size: 14 residues. CDR3 in amino acids: CASSEAGVGDEQYV. CDR3 DNA sequence: TGTGCCAGCAGTGAGGCGGGGGTTGGGGACGAGCAGTACGTC.

This clonotype was seen a handful of times. The chain combines TRBV10-3 with TRBJ2-3, with no clear D. In germline, CDR1 is ENHRY, CDR2 SYGVKD. This CDR3 contains 14 residues. V gave up 8 bases and J gave up 5 bases, with 17 bases separating them. Here the CDR3 reads CAIGGLDREDTQYF. For the CDR3, the DNA is TGTGCCATCGGTGGCCTAGATCGAGAAGATACGCAGTATTTT.

V and J are TRBV5-1 and TRBJ2-7; D gene uncertain. The germline V gene encodes CDR1 SGHRS and CDR2 YFSETQ. The V and J ends lost 3 bases and 0 bases respectively, with 10 bases between them. The CDR3 loop spans 14 amino acids. This CDR3 is CASSYRRSSYEQYF. The CDR3 nucleotides are TGCGCCAGCAGCTATCGCCGGAGCTCCTACGAGCAGTACTTC.

The sample holds many counts of this clonotype. CDR3: CASSDSELYGYTF. In DNA form, the CDR3 reads TGCGCCAGCAGTGACAGTGAATTATATGGCTACACCTTC. The V and J genes are TRBV5-1 and TRBJ1-2; the D gene is possibly TRBD1 (5 bases). The V end lost 5 bases, the J end lost 5 bases, and 13 bases lay between the germline ends. The CDR3 is 13 residues long. Looked up from germline, CDR1 is SGHRS and CDR2 is YFSETQ.

This clonotype showed up just a few times. The chain employs TRBV18 and TRBJ1-1; a weak D match, TRBD1 (6 bases). Trimming took 5 bases from V and 0 from J, leaving 13 bases between them. There are 15 residues in the CDR3. The germline V gene encodes CDR1 KGHSH and CDR2 LQKENI. The CDR3 coding sequence is TGTGCCAGCTCAGCCGGGACAACCATGAACACTGAAGCTTTCTTT. Encoded protein: CASSAGTTMNTEAFF.

The rearrangement uses TRBV29-1 and TRBJ1-2; D is unresolved. The CDR3 runs 13 residues. Germline CDR1 is SQVTM and CDR2 is ANQGSEA. The V and J ends lost 4 bases and 4 bases respectively, with 13 bases between them. CDR3 nucleotides: TGCAGCGTTGGAGGGTTCTTGGGCTATGGCTACACCTTC. Translated: CSVGGFLGYGYTF. Drawing the rest from reference TRBV29-1 and TRBJ1-2, the complete variable domain is SAVISQKPSRDICQRGTSLTIQCQVDSQVTMMFWYRQQPGQSLTLIATANQGSEATYESGFVIDKFPISRPNLTFSTLTVSNMSPEDSSIYLCSVGGFLGYGYTFGSGTRLTVV.

This clonotype is a singleton in its sample. The genes are TRBV6-2 or TRBV6-3 and TRBJ2-5, with D maybe TRBD1 (6 bases). CDR1 and CDR2 from the germline V gene are MNHEY and SVGEGT. V gave up 0 bases and J gave up 5 bases, with 10 bases separating them. This CDR3 comprises 14 residues. CDR3 region: CASSYSDSLETQYF. In nucleotides, the CDR3 is TGTGCCAGCAGTTACTCGGACAGTTTGGAGACCCAGTACTTC.

This clonotype came up many times. The gene calls are TRBV6-5 and TRBJ1-2, with D possibly TRBD1 on 5 matching bases. Trimming removed 2 bases at V and 6 bases at J, with 19 bases between. Germline CDR1 reads MNHEY; CDR2 reads SVGAGI. The CDR3 runs 16 residues. The CDR3 region is CASSYGRGADFNGYTF. The CDR3 nucleotides read TGTGCCAGCAGTTACGGGAGAGGGGCGGATTTTAATGGCTACACCTTC.

This clonotype was counted ten times or more. The CDR3 bases are TGCAGCGGAAACAGGGGGAGAGAGACCCAGTACTTC. It codes for CSGNRGRETQYF. The chain is built from TRBV29-1 and TRBJ2-5; 8 bases map to TRBD1. This CDR3 comprises 12 residues. Per germline, CDR1 SQVTM and CDR2 ANQGSEA. V dropped 7 bases and J dropped 4; count of bases not matched to a gene: 5.

This chain uses TRBV4-3 with TRBJ1-2; perhaps TRBD1 as D (5 bases). Trimming pared 0 bases from V and 5 bases from J, leaving 13 bases between. This CDR3 region has 15 residues. Germline-derived CDR1 and CDR2 are LGHNA and YSLEER. The CDR3 nucleotides are TGCGCCAGCAGCCAAGATTGGGGCGCGGAATATGGCTACACCTTC. It encodes CASSQDWGAEYGYTF.

The V call is TRBV9, the J call TRBJ1-2, with 8 nucleotides matching TRBD1. The CDR3 is 18 amino acids. Germline V gene sequence: CDR1 SGDLS, CDR2 YYNGEE. V was pared by 4 bases and J by 1 base, with 15 bases of the junction left unmatched. Written as DNA, the CDR3 is TGTGCCAGCAGCTTAGGCGTGGGGGACAGGACTATTAACTATGGCTACACCTTC. It is translated as CASSLGVGDRTINYGYTF.

The sample holds many counts of this clonotype. The rearrangement uses TRBV7-3 and TRBJ2-2; D might be TRBD2 (5 bases). There are 14 residues in the CDR3. Trimming stripped 1 base from V and 3 bases from J, with 6 bases between. Looked up from germline, CDR1 is SGHTA and CDR2 is FQGTGA. CDR3 bases: TGTGCCAGCAGCTTAATGCGGGACACCGGGGAGCTGTTTTTT. Translating it yields CASSLMRDTGELFF.

This clonotype was seen a handful of times. The chain recombines TRBV5-1 with TRBJ2-7; no firm D call. V lost 0 bases and J 2 bases, leaving 6 bases between the germline ends. This CDR3 is built from 13 residues. Germline V gene sequence: CDR1 SGHRS, CDR2 YFSETQ. The CDR3 reads CASSLDGAYEQYV. DNA for the CDR3: TGCGCCAGCAGCTTGGACGGAGCCTACGAGCAGTACGTC.

This clonotype has more than one count but fewer than ten. The chain carries TRBV27 and TRBJ1-3, with unresolved D. The CDR3 is made up of 15 amino acids. Trimming took 0 bases from V and 0 from J, leaving 6 bases between them. CDR1 and CDR2 (germline): MNHEY, SMNVEV (reference sequence). The CDR3 region is CASSLSAVSGNTIYF. In DNA, the CDR3 is TGTGCCAGCAGTTTATCAGCAGTCTCTGGAAACACCATATATTTT.

J is TRBJ1-1 and V is TRBV2; D ambiguous. The CDR3 sequence is 13 residues long. V lost 7 bases to trimming and J lost 0 bases, with 9 bases between them. Germline lookup yields CDR1 SNHLY and CDR2 FYNNEI. CDR3 coding DNA: TGTGCCAGCACAGGAGAAGTGAACACTGAAGCTTTCTTT. Protein sequence: CASTGEVNTEAFF.

The chain employs TRBV20-1 and TRBJ2-1, with 11 nucleotides matching TRBD2. The CDR3 spans 14 residues. Germline CDR1 and CDR2: DFQATT and SNEGSKA (reference sequence). With 3 bases clipped from V and 9 bases from J, the junction kept 7 bases outside the gene matches. The CDR3 loop reads CSASSTSGEVEQFF. In DNA, the CDR3 is TGCAGTGCTAGTTCGACTAGCGGGGAGGTTGAGCAGTTCTTC.

A few counts support this clonotype. This chain uses TRBV9 with TRBJ2-3; 7 bases are shared with TRBD1. The CDR3 loop spans 18 amino acids. Germline V lookup: CDR1 SGDLS, CDR2 YYNGEE. With 0 bases clipped from V and 2 bases from J, the junction kept 12 bases outside the gene matches. CDR3 residues: CASSVGPAGGINTDTQYF. The CDR3 coding sequence is TGTGCCAGCAGCGTAGGTCCCGCAGGGGGAATAAACACAGATACGCAGTATTTT.

The sample holds many counts of this clonotype. The chain couples TRBV12-3 or TRBV12-4 to TRBJ1-1, with 7 positions matching TRBD1. The CDR3 has 12 residues. V was clipped by 6 bases and J by 5 bases; unmatched bases: 3. The CDR3 loop is CASRQGWTEAFF. The CDR3 region has the DNA TGTGCCAGCAGACAGGGGTGGACTGAAGCTTTCTTT.

A few counts support this clonotype. The V call is TRBV10-3, the J call TRBJ1-2, with no clear D. The CDR3 is 15 amino acids. Germline assignment: CDR1 ENHRY and CDR2 SYGVKD. Trimming cost V 4 bases and J 2 bases, with 14 bases left between them. CDR3 coding DNA: TGTGCCATCAGTGCCCAATACGGATCGAACTATGGCTACACCTTC. Protein: CAISAQYGSNYGYTF.

In its sample, this clonotype was seen once. CDR3 sequence: CASSYSLAGDLRNTQYF. The CDR3 DNA reads TGTGCCAGCAGTTACTCACTAGCGGGGGACTTGCGGAATACGCAGTATTTT. The genes are TRBV6-5 and TRBJ2-3; 11 bases align to TRBD2. The CDR3 spans 17 residues. Trimming took 0 bases from V and 7 from J; bases not matched to a gene: 9. The germline CDR1 and CDR2 sequences are MNHEY and SVGAGI.

This chain connects TRBV7-8 to TRBJ2-5; D unclear. The CDR3 has 11 residues. CDR1 and CDR2 (germline): SGHVS, FQNEAQ. Trimming removed 6 bases at V and 4 bases at J, with 6 bases between. This CDR3 is CASRALETQYF. The CDR3 bases are TGTGCCAGCAGGGCCTTAGAGACCCAGTACTTC.

This chain joins TRBV19 and TRBJ2-1, with D possibly TRBD1 on 5 matching bases. V lost 1 base and J 3 bases, leaving 10 bases between the germline ends. This CDR3 contains 15 residues. Germline loops: CDR1 LNHDA, CDR2 SQIVND (reference sequence). CDR3 residues: CASSIAGWFYNEQFF. The DNA for the CDR3 is TGTGCCAGTAGTATAGCAGGGTGGTTCTACAATGAGCAGTTCTTC.

This clonotype has ten or more counts. This sequence joins TRBV28 and TRBJ2-7, with D possibly being TRBD1 or TRBD2 (5 bases each). Germline CDR1 reads MDHEN; CDR2 reads SYDVKM. The CDR3 consists of 15 residues. The V end lost 2 bases, the J end lost 2 bases, and 13 bases lay between the germline ends. The CDR3 sequence: CASSLPGTLAYEQYF. As DNA, the CDR3 is TGTGCCAGCAGTTTACCGGGGACGTTAGCCTACGAGCAGTACTTC.

This clonotype was found a few times. The chain has TRBV5-1 and TRBJ2-7; TRBD1 matches 8 bases. CDR1 and CDR2 from the germline V gene are SGHRS and YFSETQ. The CDR3 has 14 residues. With 4 bases clipped from V and 3 bases from J, the junction kept 6 bases outside the gene matches. CDR3 nucleotide sequence: TGCGCCAGCAGCGGACAGGGAGGCCACTACGAGCAGTACTTC. This translates into CASSGQGGHYEQYF.

The table lists this clonotype with a few counts. The V call is TRBV3-1, the J call TRBJ2-5; D gene ambiguous. The germline CDR1 and CDR2 sequences are LGHDT and YNNKEL (reference sequence). The ends were cut back, 3 bases at V and 2 bases at J, with 7 bases in the middle. The CDR3 has 13 residues. The CDR3 DNA reads as TGTGCCAGCAGCCAGAACAGACAAGAGACCCAGTACTTC. It specifies CASSQNRQETQYF.

The chain joins TRBV7-9 to TRBJ2-7; unclear D gene. The CDR3 runs to 16 residues. V lost 0 bases, J lost 4 bases, and 16 bases lay in between. In germline, CDR1 is SEHNR, CDR2 FQNEAQ (reference sequence). The CDR3 spells CASSLAPPGLVYEQYF. CDR3 coding DNA: TGTGCCAGCAGCTTAGCTCCCCCAGGTCTAGTTTACGAGCAGTACTTC. The entire variable domain, with the rest obtained from reference TRBV7-9 and TRBJ2-7, is as follows: DTGVSQNPRHKITKRGQNVTFRCDPISEHNRLYWYRQTLGQGPEFLTYFQNEAQLEKSRLLSDRFSAERPKGSFSTLEIQRTEQGDSAMYLCASSLAPPGLVYEQYFGPGTRLTVT.

This clonotype was seen a few times. CDR3 bases: TGTGCCAGCACCCTAGAGAGCGGGTTCTACAATGAGCAGTTCTTC. Protein: CASTLESGFYNEQFF. The chain has TRBV6-6 and TRBJ2-1; weak D call: TRBD2 (6 bases). V lost 7 bases and J lost 3, with 16 bases in between. Germline CDR1 reads MNHNY; CDR2 reads SVGAGI (reference sequence). The CDR3 totals 15 residues.